The 3 T cell receptor beta chains below were found in one sample sequenced in a study of cytomegalovirus exposure and HLA in healthy donors. The PCR made use of 60 Vbeta and 13 Jbeta primers. The data were produced by immunoSEQ multiplex PCR, yet TCRdb's version contains in-frame clones alone and is incomplete. The sample yields about 150,000 clones, 76% seen once. Sequencing was carried out using PBMCs. The receptor source for this set is a woman aged 40 to 55 in good health and CMV-seronegative.

The rearrangement joins TRBV6-4 to TRBJ1-6; 7 nucleotides line up with TRBD1. CDR3 size: 16 residues. V shed 11 bases, J shed 1 base, and the junction held 11 bases outside the gene matches. Germline CDR1 reads MRHNA; CDR2 reads SNTAGT. The CDR3 reads CAVRKGALSYNSPLHF. The CDR3 region has the DNA TGTGCCGTTCGAAAGGGGGCTTTGTCCTATAATTCACCCCTCCACTTT.

This rearrangement joins TRBV27 to TRBJ2-2, with D possibly being TRBD2 (6 bases). The CDR3 loop spans 16 amino acids. The V end lost 2 bases, the J end lost 1 base, and 11 bases lay between the germline ends. CDR1 is MNHEY, CDR2 SMNVEV, per germline (reference sequence). In DNA form, the CDR3 reads TGTGCCAGCAGTTTACTCGTGCGGGGGAACACCGGGGAGCTGTTTTTT. Residues: CASSLLVRGNTGELFF.

In this sample, this clone turned up a few times. The chain joins TRBV7-9 to TRBJ2-1; 7 positions match TRBD1. V was clipped by 5 bases and J by 5 bases; unmatched bases: 6. The CDR3 is 14 amino acids. Germline assignment: CDR1 SEHNR and CDR2 FQNEAQ (reference sequence). CDR3 amino acids: CASSRGQRDNEQFF. Here the CDR3 DNA reads TGTGCCAGCAGCCGGGGACAGCGAGACAATGAGCAGTTCTTC.